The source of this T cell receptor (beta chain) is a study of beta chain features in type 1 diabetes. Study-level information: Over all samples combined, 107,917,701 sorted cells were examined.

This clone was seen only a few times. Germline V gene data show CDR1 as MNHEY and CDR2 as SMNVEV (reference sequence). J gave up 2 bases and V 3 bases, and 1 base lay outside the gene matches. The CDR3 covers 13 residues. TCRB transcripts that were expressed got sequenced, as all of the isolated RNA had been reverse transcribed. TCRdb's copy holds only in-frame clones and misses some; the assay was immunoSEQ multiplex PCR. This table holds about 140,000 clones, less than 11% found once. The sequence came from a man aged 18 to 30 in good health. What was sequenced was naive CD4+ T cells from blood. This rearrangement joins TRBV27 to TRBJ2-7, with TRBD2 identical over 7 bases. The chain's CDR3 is CASSFAGAYEQYF. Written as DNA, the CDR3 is TGTGCCAGCAGTTTCGCGGGGGCCTACGAGCAGTACTTC.